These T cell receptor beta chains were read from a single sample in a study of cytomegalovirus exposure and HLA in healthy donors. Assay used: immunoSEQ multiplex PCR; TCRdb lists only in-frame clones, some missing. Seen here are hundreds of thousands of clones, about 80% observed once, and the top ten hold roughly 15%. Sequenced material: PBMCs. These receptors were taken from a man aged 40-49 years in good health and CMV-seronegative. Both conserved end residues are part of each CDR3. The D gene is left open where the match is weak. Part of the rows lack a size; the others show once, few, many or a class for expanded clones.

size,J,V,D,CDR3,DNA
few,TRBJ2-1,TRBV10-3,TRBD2,CAISTSGGVAYNEQFF,TGTGCCATCAGTACTAGCGGGGGGGTGGCCTACAATGAGCAGTTCTTC
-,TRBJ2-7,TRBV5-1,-,CASSLAQTSFGGYEQYF,TGCGCCAGCAGCTTGGCCCAAACTAGCTTTGGCGGCTACGAGCAGTACTTC
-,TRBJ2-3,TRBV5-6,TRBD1,CASSLERTGTDTQYF,TGTGCCAGCAGCTTGGAAAGGACAGGGACAGATACGCAGTATTTT
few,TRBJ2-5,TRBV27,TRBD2,CASSLFSGGAQQETQYF,TGTGCCAGCAGTTTATTTAGCGGGGGCGCACAGCAAGAGACCCAGTACTTC
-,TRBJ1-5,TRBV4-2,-,CASSQEFTSNQPQHF,TGTGCCAGCAGCCAAGAATTTACAAGCAATCAGCCCCAGCATTTT
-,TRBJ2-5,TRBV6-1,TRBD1,CASSEPKTGTHEYF,TGTGCCAGCAGTGAACCGAAGACAGGGACCCACGAGTACTTC
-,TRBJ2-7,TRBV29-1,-,CSVATSYEQYF,TGCAGCGTTGCCACATCCTACGAGCAGTACTTC
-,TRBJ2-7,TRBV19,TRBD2,CASSMKRDPYEQYF,TGTGCCAGTAGTATGAAGCGGGACCCCTACGAGCAGTACTTC
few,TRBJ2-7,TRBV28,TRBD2,CASSLPLTSGGYEQYF,TGTGCCAGCAGTTTACCCCTGACTAGCGGGGGCTACGAGCAGTACTTC
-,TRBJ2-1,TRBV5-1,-,CASSHPDYSGNEQFF,TGCGCCAGCAGCCATCCGGACTATTCCGGGAATGAGCAGTTCTTC
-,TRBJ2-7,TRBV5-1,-,CASRTSSYEQYF,TGCGCCAGTAGGACATCCTCCTACGAGCAGTACTTC
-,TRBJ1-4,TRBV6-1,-,CASSETRGQEKLFF,TGTGCCAGCAGTGAAACCAGGGGCCAAGAAAAACTGTTTTTT
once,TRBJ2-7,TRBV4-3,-,CASSQGRGGHRSYEQYF,TGCGCCAGCAGCCAAGGACGAGGGGGACACCGCTCCTACGAGCAGTACTTC
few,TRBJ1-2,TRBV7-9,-,CASSFMPGRNGYTF,TGTGCCAGCAGTTTTATGCCAGGGAGGAATGGCTACACCTTC
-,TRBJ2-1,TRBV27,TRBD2,CASRLSGGDNEQFF,TGTGCCAGCCGTCTTAGCGGGGGGGACAATGAGCAGTTCTTC
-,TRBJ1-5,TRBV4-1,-,CASSQESFSNQPQHF,TGCGCCAGCAGCCAAGAGAGTTTTAGCAATCAGCCCCAGCATTTT
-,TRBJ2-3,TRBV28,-,CASSFTTESTDTQYF,TGTGCCAGCAGTTTTACGACAGAAAGCACAGATACGCAGTATTTT
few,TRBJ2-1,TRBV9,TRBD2,CASSAPGLAGVKSQFF,TGTGCCAGCAGCGCCCCGGGACTAGCGGGAGTGAAATCTCAGTTCTTC
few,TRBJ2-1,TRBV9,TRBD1,CASSVHGQGQQFF,TGTGCCAGCAGCGTTCACGGACAGGGCCAGCAGTTCTTC
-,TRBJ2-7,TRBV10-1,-,CATKYGTPLDYEQYF,TGCGCCACCAAATACGGGACACCCTTGGACTACGAGCAGTACTTC
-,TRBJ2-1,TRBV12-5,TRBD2,CASGPLTSGVPREQFF,TGTGCTAGTGGCCCCCTCACTAGCGGGGTTCCTCGTGAGCAGTTCTTC
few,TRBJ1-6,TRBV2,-,CASSQPGGWNSPLHF,TGTGCCAGCAGCCAGCCCGGGGGATGGAATTCACCCCTCCACTTT
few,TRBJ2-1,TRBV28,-,CASSSSGGRYNEQFF,TGTGCCAGCAGTTCCTCAGGTGGGAGGTACAATGAGCAGTTCTTC
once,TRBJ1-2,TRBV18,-,CASSPDTRNYGYTF,TGTGCCAGCTCACCGGACACGCGTAACTATGGCTACACCTTC
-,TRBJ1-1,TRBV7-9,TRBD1,CASTTQGGNTEAFF,TGTGCCAGCACCACGCAGGGGGGGAACACTGAAGCTTTCTTT